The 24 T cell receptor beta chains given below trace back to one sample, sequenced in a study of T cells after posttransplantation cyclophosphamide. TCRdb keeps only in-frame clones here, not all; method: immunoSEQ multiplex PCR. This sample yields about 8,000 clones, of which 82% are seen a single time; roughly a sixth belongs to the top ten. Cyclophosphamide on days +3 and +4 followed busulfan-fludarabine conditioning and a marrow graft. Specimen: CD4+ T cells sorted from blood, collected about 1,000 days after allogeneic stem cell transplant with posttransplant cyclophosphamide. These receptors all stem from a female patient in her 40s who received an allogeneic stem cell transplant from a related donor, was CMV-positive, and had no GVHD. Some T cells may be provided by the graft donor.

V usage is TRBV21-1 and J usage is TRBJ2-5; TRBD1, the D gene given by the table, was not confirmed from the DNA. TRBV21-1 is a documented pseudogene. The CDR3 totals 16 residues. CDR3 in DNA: TGTGCCAGCAGCTTAAGGGACAGGAGTTACCAAGAGACCCAGTACTTC. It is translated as CASSLRDRSYQETQYF.

The CDR3 DNA is TGTGCCACCAGCAGAGCCGGGACAGGGGTTGGGAATGAGCAGTTCTTC. Amino acid sequence: CATSRAGTGVGNEQFF. The J gene is TRBJ2-1, the V gene TRBV15; 10 bases map to TRBD1. Per the germline V gene, CDR1 is LNHNV and CDR2 is YYDKDF (reference sequence). V shed 1 base and J 7 bases; nucleotides not matched to a gene: 7. The CDR3 length is 16 residues. The full variable domain, in which reference TRBV15 and TRBJ2-1 provide the parts outside the CDR3, is DAMVIQNPRYQVTQFGKPVTLSCSQTLNHNVMYWYQQKSSQAPKLLFHYYDKDFNNEADTPDNFQSRRPNTSFCFLDIRSPGLGDTAMYLCATSRAGTGVGNEQFFGPGTRLTVL.

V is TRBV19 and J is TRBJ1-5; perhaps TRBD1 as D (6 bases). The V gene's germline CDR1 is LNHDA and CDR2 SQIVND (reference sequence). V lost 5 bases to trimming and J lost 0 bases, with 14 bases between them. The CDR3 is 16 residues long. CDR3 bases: TGTGCCAGTAGTTCCCCCGGACAGTATAGCAATCAGCCCCAGCATTTT. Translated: CASSSPGQYSNQPQHF.

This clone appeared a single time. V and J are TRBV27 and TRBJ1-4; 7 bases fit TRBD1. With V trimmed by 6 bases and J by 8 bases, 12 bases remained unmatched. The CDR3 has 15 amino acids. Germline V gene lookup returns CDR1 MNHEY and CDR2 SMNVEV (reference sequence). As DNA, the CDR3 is TGTGCCAGCAGCCCAAGACAGGGTCTAAGGGAAAAACTGTTTTTT. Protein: CASSPRQGLREKLFF.

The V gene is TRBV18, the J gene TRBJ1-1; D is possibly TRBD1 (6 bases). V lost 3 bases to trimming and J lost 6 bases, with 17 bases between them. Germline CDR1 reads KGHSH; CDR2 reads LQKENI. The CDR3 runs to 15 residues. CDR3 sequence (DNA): TGTGCCAGCTCACCGCGACAGGCTGGTGGCGCTGAAGCTTTCTTT. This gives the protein CASSPRQAGGAEAFF.

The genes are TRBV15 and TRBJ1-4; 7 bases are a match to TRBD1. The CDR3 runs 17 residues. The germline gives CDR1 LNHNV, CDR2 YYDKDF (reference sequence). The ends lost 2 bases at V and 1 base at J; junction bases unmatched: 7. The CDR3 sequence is CATSRPFRQGTNEKLFF. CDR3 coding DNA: TGTGCCACCAGCAGACCCTTCCGACAGGGAACTAATGAAAAACTGTTTTTT.

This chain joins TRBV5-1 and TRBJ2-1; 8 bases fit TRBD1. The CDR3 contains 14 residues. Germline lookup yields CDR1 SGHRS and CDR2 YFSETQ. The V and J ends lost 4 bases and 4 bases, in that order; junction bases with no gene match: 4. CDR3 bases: TGCGCCAGCAGCCTGGGACAGGTGTACAATGAGCAGTTCTTC. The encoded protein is CASSLGQVYNEQFF.

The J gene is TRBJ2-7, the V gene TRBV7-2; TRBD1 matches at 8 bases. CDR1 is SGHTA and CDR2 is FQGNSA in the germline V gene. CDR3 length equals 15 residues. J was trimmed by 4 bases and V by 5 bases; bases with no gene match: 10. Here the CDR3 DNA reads TGTGCCAGCAGCCCCCAGGGGGCGAACGGATACGAGCAGTACTTC. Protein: CASSPQGANGYEQYF. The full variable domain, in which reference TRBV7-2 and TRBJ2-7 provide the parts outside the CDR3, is GAGVSQSPSNKVTEKGKDVELRCDPISGHTALYWYRQSLGQGLEFLIYFQGNSAPDKSGLPSDRFSAERTGGSVSTLTIQRTQQEDSAVYLCASSPQGANGYEQYFGPGTRLTVT.

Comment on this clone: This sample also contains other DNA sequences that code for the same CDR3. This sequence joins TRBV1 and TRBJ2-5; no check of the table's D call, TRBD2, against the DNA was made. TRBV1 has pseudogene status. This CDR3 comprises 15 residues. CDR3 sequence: CTSSPLAGSEETQYF. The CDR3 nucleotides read TGCACCAGCAGCCCACTAGCGGGTTCAGAAGAGACCCAGTACTTC.

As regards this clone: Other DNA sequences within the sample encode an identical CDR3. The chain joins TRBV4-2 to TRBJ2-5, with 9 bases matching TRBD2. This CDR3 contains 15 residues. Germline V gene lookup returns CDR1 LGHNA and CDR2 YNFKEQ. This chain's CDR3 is CAGGGGALRQETQYF. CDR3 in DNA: TGTGCTGGGGGCGGGGGGGCTCTCCGCCAAGAGACCCAGTACTTC.

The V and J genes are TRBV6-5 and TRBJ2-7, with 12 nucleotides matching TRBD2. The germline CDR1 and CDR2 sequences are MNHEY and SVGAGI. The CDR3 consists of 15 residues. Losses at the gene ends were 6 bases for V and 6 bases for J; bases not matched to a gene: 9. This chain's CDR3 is CASRFGLAGTGEQYF. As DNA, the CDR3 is TGTGCCAGCAGATTCGGACTAGCGGGGACCGGCGAGCAGTACTTC.

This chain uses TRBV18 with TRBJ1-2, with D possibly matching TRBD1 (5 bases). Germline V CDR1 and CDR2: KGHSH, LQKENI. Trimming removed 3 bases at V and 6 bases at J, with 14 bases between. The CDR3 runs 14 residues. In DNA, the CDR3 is TGTGCCAGCTCACCGGTGGGACTTTTAAATGGCTACACCTTC. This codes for CASSPVGLLNGYTF.

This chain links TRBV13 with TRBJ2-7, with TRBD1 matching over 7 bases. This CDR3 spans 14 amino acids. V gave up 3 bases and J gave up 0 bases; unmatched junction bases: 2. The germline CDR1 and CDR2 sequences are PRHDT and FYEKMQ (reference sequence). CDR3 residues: CASSFGTVSYEQYF. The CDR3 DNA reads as TGTGCCAGCAGCTTTGGGACAGTCTCCTACGAGCAGTACTTC.

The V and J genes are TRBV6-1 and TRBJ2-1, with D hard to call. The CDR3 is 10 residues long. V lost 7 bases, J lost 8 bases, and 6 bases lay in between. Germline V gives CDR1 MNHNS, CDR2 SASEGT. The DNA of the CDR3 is TGTGCCAGCAATGACTATGAGCAGTTCTTC. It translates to CASNDYEQFF.

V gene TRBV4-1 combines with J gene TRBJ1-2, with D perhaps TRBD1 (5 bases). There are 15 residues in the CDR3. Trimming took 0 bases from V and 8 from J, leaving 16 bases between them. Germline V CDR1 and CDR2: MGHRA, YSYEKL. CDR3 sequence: CASSQEGGVQAGYTF. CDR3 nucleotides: TGCGCCAGCAGCCAAGAGGGGGGGGTACAGGCCGGCTACACCTTC.

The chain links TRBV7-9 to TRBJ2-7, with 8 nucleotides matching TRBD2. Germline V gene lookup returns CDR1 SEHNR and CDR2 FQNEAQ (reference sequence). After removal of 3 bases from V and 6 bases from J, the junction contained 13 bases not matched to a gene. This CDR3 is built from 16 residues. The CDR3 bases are TGTGCCAGCAGCTTCGGGAGGGCGTTTCTCAGTGGCGAGCAGTACTTC. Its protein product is CASSFGRAFLSGEQYF.

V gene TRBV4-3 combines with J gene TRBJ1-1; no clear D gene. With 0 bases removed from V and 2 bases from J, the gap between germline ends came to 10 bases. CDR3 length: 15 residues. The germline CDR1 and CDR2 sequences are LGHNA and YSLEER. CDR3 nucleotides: TGCGCCAGCAGCCAAGATCAGTCCCCTAACACTGAAGCTTTCTTT. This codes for CASSQDQSPNTEAFF.

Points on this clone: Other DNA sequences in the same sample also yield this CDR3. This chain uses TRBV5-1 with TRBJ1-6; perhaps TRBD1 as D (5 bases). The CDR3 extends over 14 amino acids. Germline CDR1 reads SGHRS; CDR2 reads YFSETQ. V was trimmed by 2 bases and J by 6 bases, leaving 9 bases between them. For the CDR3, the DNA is TGCGCCAGCAGCTTACAGGAGGGTAATTCACCCCTCCACTTT. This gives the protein CASSLQEGNSPLHF.

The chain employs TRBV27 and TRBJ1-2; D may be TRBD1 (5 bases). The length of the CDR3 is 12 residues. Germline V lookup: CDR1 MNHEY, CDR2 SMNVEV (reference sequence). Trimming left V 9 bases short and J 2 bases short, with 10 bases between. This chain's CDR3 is CASKTENYGYTF. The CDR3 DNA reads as TGTGCCAGTAAGACAGAGAACTATGGCTACACCTTC.

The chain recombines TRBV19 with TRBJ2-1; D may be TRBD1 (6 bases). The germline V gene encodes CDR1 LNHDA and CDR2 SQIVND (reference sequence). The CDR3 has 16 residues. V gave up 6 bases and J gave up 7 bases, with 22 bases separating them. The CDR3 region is CASRPGSRGFVNEQFF. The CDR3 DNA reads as TGTGCCAGTAGGCCCGGCAGCAGGGGTTTTGTTAATGAGCAGTTCTTC.

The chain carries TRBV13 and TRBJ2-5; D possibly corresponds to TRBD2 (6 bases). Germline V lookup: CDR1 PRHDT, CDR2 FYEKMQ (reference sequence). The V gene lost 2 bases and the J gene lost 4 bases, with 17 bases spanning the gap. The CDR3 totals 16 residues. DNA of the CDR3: TGTGCCAGCAGCTTATTCTGGGACTCCGGGACAGAGACCCAGTACTTC. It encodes CASSLFWDSGTETQYF. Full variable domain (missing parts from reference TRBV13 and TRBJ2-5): AAGVIQSPRHLIKEKRETATLKCYPIPRHDTVYWYQQGPGQDPQFLISFYEKMQSDKGSIPDRFSAQQFSDYHSELNMSSLELGDSALYFCASSLFWDSGTETQYFGPGTRLLVL.

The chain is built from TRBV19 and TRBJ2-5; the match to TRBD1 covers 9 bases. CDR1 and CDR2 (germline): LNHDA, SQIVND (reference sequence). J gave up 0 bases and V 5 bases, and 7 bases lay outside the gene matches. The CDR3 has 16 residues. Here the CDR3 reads CASSVGTGKYQETQYF. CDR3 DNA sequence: TGTGCCAGTAGTGTCGGGACAGGGAAATACCAAGAGACCCAGTACTTC.

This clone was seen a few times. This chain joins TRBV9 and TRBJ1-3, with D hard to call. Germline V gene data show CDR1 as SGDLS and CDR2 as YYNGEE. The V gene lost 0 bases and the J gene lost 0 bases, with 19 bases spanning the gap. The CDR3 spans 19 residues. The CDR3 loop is CASSVEGVGGPHSGNTIYF. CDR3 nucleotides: TGTGCCAGCAGCGTAGAGGGCGTGGGAGGGCCCCACTCTGGAAACACCATATATTTT.

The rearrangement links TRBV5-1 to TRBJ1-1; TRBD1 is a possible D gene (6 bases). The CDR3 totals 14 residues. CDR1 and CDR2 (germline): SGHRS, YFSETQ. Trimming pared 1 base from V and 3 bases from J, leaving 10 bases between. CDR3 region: CASSLRGGHTEAFF. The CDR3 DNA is TGCGCCAGCAGCTTGCGTGGGGGCCACACTGAAGCTTTCTTT.